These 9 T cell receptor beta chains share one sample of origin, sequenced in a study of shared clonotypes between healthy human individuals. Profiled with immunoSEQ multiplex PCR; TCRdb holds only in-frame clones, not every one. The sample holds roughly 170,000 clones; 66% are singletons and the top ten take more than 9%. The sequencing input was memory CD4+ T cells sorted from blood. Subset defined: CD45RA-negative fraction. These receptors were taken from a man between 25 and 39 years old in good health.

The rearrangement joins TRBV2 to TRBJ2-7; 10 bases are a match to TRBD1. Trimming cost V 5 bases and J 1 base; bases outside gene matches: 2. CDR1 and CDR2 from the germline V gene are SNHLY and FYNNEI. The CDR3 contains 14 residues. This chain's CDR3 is CASSPGQGSYEQYF. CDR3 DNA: TGTGCCAGCAGTCCGGGACAGGGGTCCTACGAGCAGTACTTC.

CDR3 in DNA: TGTGCCAGCAGCCCGACAGGGGGTGCCTACGAGCAGTACTTC. Protein sequence: CASSPTGGAYEQYF. This sequence joins TRBV14 and TRBJ2-7, with 9 bases fitting TRBD1. V was pared by 4 bases and J by 2 bases, with 3 bases of the junction left unmatched. Germline values: CDR1 SGHDN, CDR2 FVKESK. The CDR3 extends over 14 amino acids.

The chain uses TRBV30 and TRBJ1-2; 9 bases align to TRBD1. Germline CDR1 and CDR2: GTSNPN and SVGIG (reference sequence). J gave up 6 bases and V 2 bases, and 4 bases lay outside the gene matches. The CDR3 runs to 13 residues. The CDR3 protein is CAWSRTGADGYTF. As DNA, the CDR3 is TGTGCCTGGAGTAGGACAGGGGCCGATGGCTACACCTTC.

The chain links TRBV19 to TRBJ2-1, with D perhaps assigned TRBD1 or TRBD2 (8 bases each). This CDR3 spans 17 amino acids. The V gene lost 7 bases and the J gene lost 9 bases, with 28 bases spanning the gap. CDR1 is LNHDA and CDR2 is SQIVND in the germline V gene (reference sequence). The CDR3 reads CASTPNLGVSGTGEQFF. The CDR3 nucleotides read TGTGCCAGTACTCCAAATCTGGGGGTTAGCGGGACAGGTGAGCAGTTCTTC.

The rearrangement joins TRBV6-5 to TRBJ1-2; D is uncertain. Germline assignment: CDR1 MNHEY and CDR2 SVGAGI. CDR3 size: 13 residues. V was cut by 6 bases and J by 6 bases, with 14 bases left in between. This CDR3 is CASRESVNHGYTF. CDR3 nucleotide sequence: TGTGCCAGCAGGGAAAGCGTGAACCATGGCTACACCTTC.

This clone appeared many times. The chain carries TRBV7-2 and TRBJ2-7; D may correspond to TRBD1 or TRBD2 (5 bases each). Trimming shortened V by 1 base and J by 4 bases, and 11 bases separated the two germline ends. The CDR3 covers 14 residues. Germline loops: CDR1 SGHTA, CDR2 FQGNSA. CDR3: CASSLGGSAYEQYF. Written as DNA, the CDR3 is TGTGCCAGCAGCTTAGGGGGGAGCGCGTACGAGCAGTACTTC.

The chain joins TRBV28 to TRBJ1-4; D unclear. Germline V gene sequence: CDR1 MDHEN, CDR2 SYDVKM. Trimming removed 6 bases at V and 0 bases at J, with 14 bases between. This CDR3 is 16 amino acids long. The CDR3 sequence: CASSLPSDATNEKLFF. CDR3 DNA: TGTGCCAGCAGCCTCCCCTCGGATGCAACTAATGAAAAACTGTTTTTT.

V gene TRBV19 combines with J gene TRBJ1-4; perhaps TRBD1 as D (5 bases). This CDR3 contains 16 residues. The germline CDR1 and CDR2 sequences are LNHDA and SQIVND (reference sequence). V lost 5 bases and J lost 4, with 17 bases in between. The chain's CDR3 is CASSLGTEQLNEKLFF. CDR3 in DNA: TGTGCCAGTAGTTTAGGGACCGAGCAACTTAATGAAAAACTGTTTTTT.

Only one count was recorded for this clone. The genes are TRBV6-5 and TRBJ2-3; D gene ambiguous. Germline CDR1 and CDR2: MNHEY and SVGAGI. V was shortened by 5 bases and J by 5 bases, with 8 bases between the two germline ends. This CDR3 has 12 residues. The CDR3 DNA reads TGTGCCAGCAGTGAAACTGGAGATACGCAGTATTTT. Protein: CASSETGDTQYF.